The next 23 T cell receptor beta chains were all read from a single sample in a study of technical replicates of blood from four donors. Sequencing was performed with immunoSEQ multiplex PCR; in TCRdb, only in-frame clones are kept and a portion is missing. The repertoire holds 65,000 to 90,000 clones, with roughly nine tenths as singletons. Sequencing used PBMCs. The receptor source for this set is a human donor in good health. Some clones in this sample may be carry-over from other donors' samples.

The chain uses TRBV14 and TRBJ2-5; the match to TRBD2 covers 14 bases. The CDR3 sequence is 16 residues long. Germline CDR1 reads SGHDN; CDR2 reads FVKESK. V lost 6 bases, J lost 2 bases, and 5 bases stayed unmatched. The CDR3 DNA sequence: TGTGCCAGCAGAGTCGGGACTAGCGGGGGTCAAGAGACCCAGTACTTC. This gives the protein CASRVGTSGGQETQYF.

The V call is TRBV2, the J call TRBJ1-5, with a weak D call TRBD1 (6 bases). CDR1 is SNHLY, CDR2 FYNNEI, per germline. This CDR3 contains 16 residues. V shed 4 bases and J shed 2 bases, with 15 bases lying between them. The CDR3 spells CASSGSVRGGNQPQHF. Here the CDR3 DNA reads TGTGCCAGCAGTGGATCGGTCAGGGGTGGCAATCAGCCCCAGCATTTT. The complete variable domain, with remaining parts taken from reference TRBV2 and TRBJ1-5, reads EPEVTQTPSHQVTQMGQEVILRCVPISNHLYFYWYRQILGQKVEFLVSFYNNEISEKSEIFDDQFSVERPDGSNFTLKIRSTKLEDSAMYFCASSGSVRGGNQPQHFGDGTRLSIL.

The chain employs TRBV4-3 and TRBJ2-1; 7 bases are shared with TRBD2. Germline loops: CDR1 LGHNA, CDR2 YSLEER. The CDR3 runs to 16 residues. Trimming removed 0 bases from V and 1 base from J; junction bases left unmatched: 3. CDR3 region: CASSQEPGGSYNEQFF. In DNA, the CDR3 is TGCGCCAGCAGCCAAGAGCCCGGGGGGTCCTACAATGAGCAGTTCTTC.

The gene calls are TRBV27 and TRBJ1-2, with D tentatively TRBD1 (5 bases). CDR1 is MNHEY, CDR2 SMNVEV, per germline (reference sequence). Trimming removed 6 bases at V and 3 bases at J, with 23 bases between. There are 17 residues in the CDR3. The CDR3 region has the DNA TGTGCCAGCAGCCCCCGCCTGGGTCGCAGGGAGGACTATGGCTACACCTTC. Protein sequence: CASSPRLGRREDYGYTF.

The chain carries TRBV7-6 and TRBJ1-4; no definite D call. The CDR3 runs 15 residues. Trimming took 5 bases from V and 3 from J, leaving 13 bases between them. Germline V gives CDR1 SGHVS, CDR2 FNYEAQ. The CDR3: CASSRTGVPNEKLFF. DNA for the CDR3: TGTGCCAGCAGCCGCACCGGGGTCCCTAATGAAAAACTGTTTTTT. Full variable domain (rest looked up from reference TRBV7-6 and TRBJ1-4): GAGVSQSPRYKVTKRGQDVALRCDPISGHVSLYWYRQALGQGPEFLTYFNYEAQQDKSGLPNDRFSAERPEGSISTLTIQRTEQRDSAMYRCASSRTGVPNEKLFFGSGTQLSVL.

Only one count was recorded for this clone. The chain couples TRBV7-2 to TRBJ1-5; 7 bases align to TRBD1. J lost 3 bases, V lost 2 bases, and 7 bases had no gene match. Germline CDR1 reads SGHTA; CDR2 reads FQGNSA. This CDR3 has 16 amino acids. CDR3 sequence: CASSLMAGGNNQPQHF. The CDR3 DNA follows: TGTGCCAGCAGCTTAATGGCAGGGGGTAACAATCAGCCCCAGCATTTT.

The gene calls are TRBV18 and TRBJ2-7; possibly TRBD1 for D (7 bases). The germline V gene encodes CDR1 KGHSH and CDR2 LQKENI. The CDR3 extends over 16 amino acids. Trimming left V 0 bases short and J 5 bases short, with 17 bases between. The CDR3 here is CASSPPKAQGGNEQYF. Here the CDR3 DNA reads TGTGCCAGCTCACCACCGAAGGCCCAGGGGGGTAACGAGCAGTACTTC. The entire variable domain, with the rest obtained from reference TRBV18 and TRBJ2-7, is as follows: NAGVMQNPRHLVRRRGQEARLRCSPMKGHSHVYWYRQLPEEGLKFMVYLQKENIIDESGMPKERFSAEFPKEGPSILRIQQVVRGDSAAYFCASSPPKAQGGNEQYFGPGTRLTVT.

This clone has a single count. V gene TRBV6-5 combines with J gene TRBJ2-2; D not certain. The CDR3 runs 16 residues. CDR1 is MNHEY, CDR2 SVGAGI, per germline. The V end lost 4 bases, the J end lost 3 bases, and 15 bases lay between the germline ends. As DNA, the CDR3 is TGTGCCAGCAGTTTCAACAGACCCCGAGACACCGGGGAGCTGTTTTTT. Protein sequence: CASSFNRPRDTGELFF.

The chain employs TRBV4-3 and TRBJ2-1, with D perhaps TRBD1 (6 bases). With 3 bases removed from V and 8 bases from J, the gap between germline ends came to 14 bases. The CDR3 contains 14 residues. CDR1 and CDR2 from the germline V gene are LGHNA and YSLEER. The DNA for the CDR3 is TGCGCCAGCAGCCACCTTGTAGGGGGAGATGAGCAGTTCTTC. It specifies CASSHLVGGDEQFF.

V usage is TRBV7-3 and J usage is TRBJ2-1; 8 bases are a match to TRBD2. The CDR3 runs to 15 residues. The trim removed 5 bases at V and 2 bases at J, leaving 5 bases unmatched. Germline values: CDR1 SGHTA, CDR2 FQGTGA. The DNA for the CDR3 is TGTGCCAGCAGCCGAAACGGGGGGGCCTACAATGAGCAGTTCTTC. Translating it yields CASSRNGGAYNEQFF.

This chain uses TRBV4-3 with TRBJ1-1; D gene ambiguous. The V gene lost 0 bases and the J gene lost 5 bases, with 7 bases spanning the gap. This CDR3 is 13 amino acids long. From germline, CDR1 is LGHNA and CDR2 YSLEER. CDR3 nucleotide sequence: TGCGCCAGCAGCCAAGATGGGAGGACTGAAGCTTTCTTT. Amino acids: CASSQDGRTEAFF.

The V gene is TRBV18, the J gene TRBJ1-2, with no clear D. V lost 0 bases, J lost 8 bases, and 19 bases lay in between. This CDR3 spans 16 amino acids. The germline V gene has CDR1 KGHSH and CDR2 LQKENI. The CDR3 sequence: CASSPPDRAAAGGYTF. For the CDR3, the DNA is TGTGCCAGCTCACCACCGGACCGAGCAGCGGCGGGCGGCTACACCTTC.

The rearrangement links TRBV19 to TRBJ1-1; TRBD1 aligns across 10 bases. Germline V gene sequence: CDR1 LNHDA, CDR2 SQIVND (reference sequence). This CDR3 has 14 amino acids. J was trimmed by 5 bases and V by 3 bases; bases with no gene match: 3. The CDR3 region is CASSMDRGGTEAFF. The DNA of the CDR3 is TGTGCCAGTAGTATGGACAGGGGGGGAACTGAAGCTTTCTTT.

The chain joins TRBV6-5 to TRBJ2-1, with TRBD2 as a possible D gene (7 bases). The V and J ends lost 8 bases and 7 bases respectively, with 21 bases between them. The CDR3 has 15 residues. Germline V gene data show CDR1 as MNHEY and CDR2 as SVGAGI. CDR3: CASHQGGAMWNEQFF. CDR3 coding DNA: TGTGCCAGCCATCAAGGGGGGGCCATGTGGAATGAGCAGTTCTTC.

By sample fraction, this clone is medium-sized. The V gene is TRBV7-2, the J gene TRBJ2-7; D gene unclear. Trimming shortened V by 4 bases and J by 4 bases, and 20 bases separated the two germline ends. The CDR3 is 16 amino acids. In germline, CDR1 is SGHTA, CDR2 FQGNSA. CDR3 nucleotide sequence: TGTGCCAGCAGCTCCCTCCTCCCACAGAATCAATACGAGCAGTACTTC. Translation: CASSSLLPQNQYEQYF.

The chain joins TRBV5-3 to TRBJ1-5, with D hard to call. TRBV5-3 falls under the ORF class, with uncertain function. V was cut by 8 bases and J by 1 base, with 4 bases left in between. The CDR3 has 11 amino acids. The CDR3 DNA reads TGTGCCAGCAAAAGCAATCAGCCCCAGCATTTT. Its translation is CASKSNQPQHF.

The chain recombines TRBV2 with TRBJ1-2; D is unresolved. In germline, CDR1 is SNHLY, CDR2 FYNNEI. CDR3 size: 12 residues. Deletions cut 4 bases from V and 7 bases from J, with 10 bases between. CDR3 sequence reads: CASSVDRGGYTF. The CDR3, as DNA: TGTGCCAGCAGTGTTGACCGGGGTGGCTACACCTTC.

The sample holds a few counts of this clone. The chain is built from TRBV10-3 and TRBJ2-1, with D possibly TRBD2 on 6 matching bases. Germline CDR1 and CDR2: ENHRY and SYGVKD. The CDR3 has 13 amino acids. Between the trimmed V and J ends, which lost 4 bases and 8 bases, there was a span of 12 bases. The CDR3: CAISAEGPHEQFF. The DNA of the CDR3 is TGTGCCATCAGTGCGGAGGGTCCCCATGAGCAGTTCTTC.

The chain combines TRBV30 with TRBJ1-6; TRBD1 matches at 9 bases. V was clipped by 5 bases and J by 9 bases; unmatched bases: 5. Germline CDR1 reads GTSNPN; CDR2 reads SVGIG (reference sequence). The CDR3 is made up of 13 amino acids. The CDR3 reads CAWLTGGGSPLHF. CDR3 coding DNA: TGTGCCTGGTTGACAGGGGGAGGTTCACCCCTCCACTTT.

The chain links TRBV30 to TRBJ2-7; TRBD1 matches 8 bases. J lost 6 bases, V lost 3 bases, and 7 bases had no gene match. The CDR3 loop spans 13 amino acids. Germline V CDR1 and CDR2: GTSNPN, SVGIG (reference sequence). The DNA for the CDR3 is TGTGCCTGGAGCGCAGGGGGCATGTTCGAGCAGTACTTC. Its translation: CAWSAGGMFEQYF.

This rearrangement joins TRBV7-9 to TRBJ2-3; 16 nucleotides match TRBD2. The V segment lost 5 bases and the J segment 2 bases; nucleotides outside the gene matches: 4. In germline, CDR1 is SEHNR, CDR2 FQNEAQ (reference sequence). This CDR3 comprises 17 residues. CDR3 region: CASSPGLAGGYTDTQYF. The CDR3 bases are TGTGCCAGCAGCCCGGGACTAGCGGGGGGGTACACAGATACGCAGTATTTT.

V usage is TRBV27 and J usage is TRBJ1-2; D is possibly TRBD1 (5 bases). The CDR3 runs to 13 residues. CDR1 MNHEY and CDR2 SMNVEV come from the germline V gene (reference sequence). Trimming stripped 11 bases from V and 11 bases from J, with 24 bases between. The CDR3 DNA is TGTGCCGCAAGGAGGGACTACCTCGGCAAATACACCTTC. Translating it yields CAARRDYLGKYTF.

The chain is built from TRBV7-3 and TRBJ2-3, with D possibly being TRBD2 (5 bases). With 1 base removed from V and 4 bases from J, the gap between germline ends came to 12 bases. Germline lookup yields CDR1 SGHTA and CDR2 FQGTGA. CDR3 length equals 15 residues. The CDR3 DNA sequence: TGTGCCAGCAGCTTAAGAGGGCGTGGGTCAGATACGCAGTATTTT. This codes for CASSLRGRGSDTQYF.